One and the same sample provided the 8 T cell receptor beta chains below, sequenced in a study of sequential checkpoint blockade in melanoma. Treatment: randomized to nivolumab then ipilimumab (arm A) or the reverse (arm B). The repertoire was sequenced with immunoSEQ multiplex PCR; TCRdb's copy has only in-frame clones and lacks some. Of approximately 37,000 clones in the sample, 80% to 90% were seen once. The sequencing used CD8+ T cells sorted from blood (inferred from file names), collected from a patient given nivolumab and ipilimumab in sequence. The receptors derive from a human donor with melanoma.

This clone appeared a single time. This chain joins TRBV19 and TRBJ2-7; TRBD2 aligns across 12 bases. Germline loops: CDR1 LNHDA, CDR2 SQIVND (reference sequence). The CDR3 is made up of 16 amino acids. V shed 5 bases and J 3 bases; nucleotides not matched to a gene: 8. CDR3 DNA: TGTGCCAGTAGTCCCCTCCCGGGACTAGCGGGCTACGAGCAGTACTTC. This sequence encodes CASSPLPGLAGYEQYF.

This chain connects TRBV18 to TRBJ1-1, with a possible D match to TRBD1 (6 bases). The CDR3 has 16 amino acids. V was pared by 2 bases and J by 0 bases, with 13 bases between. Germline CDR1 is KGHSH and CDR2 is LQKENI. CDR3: CASSPSTGLMNTEAFF. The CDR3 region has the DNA TGTGCCAGCTCACCATCGACAGGCCTTATGAACACTGAAGCTTTCTTT.

The CDR3 is CASSSLAGGYNEQFF. The CDR3 DNA sequence: TGTGCCAGCAGCTCGTTAGCGGGAGGTTACAATGAGCAGTTCTTC. This rearrangement joins TRBV7-9 to TRBJ2-1, with 10 positions matching TRBD2. The V gene's germline CDR1 is SEHNR and CDR2 FQNEAQ (reference sequence). This CDR3 has 15 residues. With 4 bases clipped from V and 4 bases from J, the junction kept 4 bases outside the gene matches.

The CDR3 DNA sequence: TGTGCCAGCAGCTTATCTCCAACAGGGGGCGGCGAGCAGTACTTC. Its translation: CASSLSPTGGGEQYF. This chain joins TRBV13 and TRBJ2-7; TRBD1 matches at 9 bases. This CDR3 contains 15 residues. Germline V gene lookup returns CDR1 PRHDT and CDR2 FYEKMQ (reference sequence). Trimming at V came to 2 bases and at J to 6 bases, leaving 8 bases not matched to a gene.

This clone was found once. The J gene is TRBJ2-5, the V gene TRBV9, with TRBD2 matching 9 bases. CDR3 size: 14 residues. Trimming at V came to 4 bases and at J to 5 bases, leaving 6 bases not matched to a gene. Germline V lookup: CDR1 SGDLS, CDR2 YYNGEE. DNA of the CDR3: TGTGCCAGCAGCCCCAGGACTAGCGAGGAGACCCAGTACTTC. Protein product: CASSPRTSEETQYF.

The CDR3 coding sequence is TGTGCCAGCAGCTCCGCCCGGGTGGATAAAACCTACGAGCAGTACTTC. It is translated as CASSSARVDKTYEQYF. This chain uses TRBV28 with TRBJ2-7; D is unclear. The CDR3 is made up of 16 amino acids. Germline V gives CDR1 MDHEN, CDR2 SYDVKM. V was clipped by 6 bases and J by 2 bases, with 20 bases between them.

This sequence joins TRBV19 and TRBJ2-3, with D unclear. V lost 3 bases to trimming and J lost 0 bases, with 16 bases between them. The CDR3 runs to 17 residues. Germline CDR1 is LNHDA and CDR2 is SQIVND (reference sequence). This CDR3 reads CASSIVRPDTSTDTQYF. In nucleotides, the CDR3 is TGTGCCAGTAGTATTGTGAGGCCGGATACTAGCACAGATACGCAGTATTTT.

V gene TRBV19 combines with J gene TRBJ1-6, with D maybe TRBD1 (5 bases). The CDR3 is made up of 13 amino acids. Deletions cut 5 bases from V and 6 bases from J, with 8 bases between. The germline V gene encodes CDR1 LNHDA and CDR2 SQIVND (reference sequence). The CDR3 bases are TGTGCCAGTAGTCTGGGGGGTAATTCACCCCTCCACTTT. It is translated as CASSLGGNSPLHF.